This TCR beta chain comes out of a study of human T cells and chemical hapten exposure (dated by TCRdb to the early 2020s). Notes on the research overall: For sensitization, 2% DPC in acetone was applied to a roughly 2 cm by roughly 2 cm area of upper inner arm skin. Patients additionally received weekly therapeutic DPC doses to the scalp throughout the roughly 24-week study period. Patch testing on the upper back used Finn chambers containing 0.01% DPC, with scoring done after 6 days according to International Contact Dermatitis Research Group standards. Alopecia areata with under or over 50% scalp involvement, alopecia totalis and alopecia universalis were represented in the patient cohort, which was mostly female. The libraries were sequenced as a pool, and the TCR yield per sample differed mostly because of small variations in library volumes within the pool. Peripheral blood TCR repertoire changes were tracked in vivo in alopecia patients during primary and secondary sensitization to the hapten diphenylcyclopropenone (DPC). Blood samples were taken from patients before sensitization (week 0) and then at 2, 6 and about 24 weeks after DPC sensitization. About 27 alopecia patients gave blood for TCR sequencing at one to four time points (pre-sensitization, 2, 6 and 24 weeks).

Study-wide conclusions, independent of this receptor: Patch test score was positively correlated with the number of PT1 expanded TCRs, with significance at thresholds 8, 16 and 32 but not at 4. Significantly more large CDR3 similarity clusters were formed by expanded TCRs than by pre-sensitization or healthy control sets, consistent with antigen-driven responses. All patients had alopecia, a presumed autoimmune disease, so their immune response might differ from that of healthy individuals. After repeated subsampling, changes were observed in the strength of the expansion versus patch-test correlation and in the threshold at which the correlation became significant. DPC sensitization did not change how many TCRs were above 1 in 1000 frequency, and no evidence was found of alterations in global repertoire structure.

Regarding this clonotype: It lacks a known antigen. No base qualities exist here, and no much larger clone lies one base off it.

The sample's time point label is to be understood as: patch test 2, 6 weeks after DPC sensitization. Explained via the paper, the treatment or condition label denotes: therapeutic diphenylcyclopropenone sensitization with weekly scalp DPC. At every patch-test visit, the blood draw took place before the patch test was put on. Eligible patients were aged 18 to 70, diagnosed with alopecia, deemed suitable for DPC therapy, and excluded if pregnant. Unfractionated whole blood was collected in Tempus Blood RNA tubes, and total RNA was extracted from that blood. The library was generated by RACE. The sample was run on a NextSeq 500. During library preparation, unique molecular identifiers were attached to individual cDNA molecules so that TCRs could be counted quantitatively and reproducibly. Each blood RNA sample was used to sequence both TCR alpha and TCR beta chains. The published analysis was carried out like this. A median of about 89,000 TCRs per sample was observed, with a range of roughly 20,000 to 700,000. The Decombinator software suite was used to annotate the V, J and CDR3 of the TCR reads. To make PS versus PT1 abundance plots, every sample was subsampled to the same number of TCRs (28,000). TCRs were defined as expanded if absent before sensitization and observed at least eight times at the 2-week time point. TCRdb reprocessed the public reads (quality trimming at Q25 with fastp, clone calling with MiXCR) and kept in-frame beta chains. Merged by CDR3 protein, the rows form single entries marked with the most common genes and DNA. TCRdb's processing, not the study's, gives the V and J calls here. The sample table records 95,000 or so distinct CDR3 sequences; approximately 10% of these occur just once. The leading ten clones occupy roughly 3.1% of the sample.

The germline V gene supplies CDR1 MNHNS and CDR2 SASEGT. The germline V end is reduced by 7 bases and the J end by 6 bases; junction bases left unmatched: 9. Taken from cysteine to phenylalanine, the CDR3 has 14 residues. Solely the CDR3 DNA is kept, with 42 bases framed from the first base. The chain is encoded by TRBV6-1 joined to TRBJ2-3; TRBD2 fits 8 bases in the junction. The sequence came from a woman in her 40s with alopecia areata. Some clones in this sample may be carry-over from other donors' samples. Sequenced material: whole blood, taken in connection with sensitization to the hapten diphenylcyclopropenone (DPC). The CDR3: CASTGLAERDTQYF. The bases read TGTGCCAGCACTGGACTAGCAGAGAGGGATACGCAGTATTTT.